The subject of this entry is one T cell receptor (beta chain). This CDR3 has 16 residues. V was cut by 0 bases and J by 5 bases, with 15 bases left in between. The germline CDR1 and CDR2 sequences are LNHNV and YYDKDF (reference sequence). As every portion of the isolated RNA was reverse transcribed, the sequencing read expressed TCRB transcripts. Clones were read by immunoSEQ multiplex PCR, and TCRdb kept only the in-frame ones, dropping some. This sample has about 900,000 clones, with around a sixth found just once. These data come from a study of beta chain features in type 1 diabetes. Via the markers CD45RO/CCR7/CD25/CD127/CD95/CD27, stem cell-like memory, regulatory, central memory and naive CD4+ cells were sorted.

Sample: naive CD4+ T cells from blood. This clonotype originated in a woman aged 18-30 years in good health. The chain couples TRBV15 to TRBJ2-3; a weak D match, TRBD2 (5 bases). The CDR3 sequence is CATSRDRRPRVDTQYF. DNA for the CDR3: TGTGCCACCAGCAGAGATCGCAGACCGCGGGTAGATACGCAGTATTTT.